The 27 T cell receptor beta chains below come from one sample, sequenced in a study of a mutant IDH1 vaccine in newly diagnosed glioma. Assay used: immunoSEQ multiplex PCR; TCRdb lists only in-frame clones, some missing. The sample has about 120,000 clones, almost 90% seen once. The time point denotes: week 11, during vaccination. Doses comprised 300 ug of mutant IDH1 20-mer peptide each, plus topical imiquimod. Their antigen targets remain unknown. The specimen was PBMCs, collected from a glioma patient whose treatment included an IDH1 peptide vaccine. The source is a woman in her fifties or sixties with glioma.

There are a few counts of this clone. The rearrangement joins TRBV6-6 to TRBJ2-3; 8 bases line up with TRBD1. The CDR3 totals 15 residues. Looked up from germline, CDR1 is MNHNY and CDR2 is SVGAGI (reference sequence). The V gene end was trimmed by 5 bases and the J gene end by 2 bases; junction bases not matched to a gene: 6. The CDR3 sequence is CASSGPGQDTDTQYF. The CDR3, as DNA: TGTGCCAGCAGTGGACCGGGACAGGACACAGATACGCAGTATTTT.

This clone is a singleton in its sample. This sequence joins TRBV10-3 and TRBJ2-3; no clear D gene. This CDR3 contains 12 residues. Germline V gene sequence: CDR1 ENHRY, CDR2 SYGVKD. With 2 bases removed from V and 3 bases from J, the gap between germline ends came to 3 bases. CDR3 sequence (DNA): TGTGCCATCAGTGAGCTTACAGATACGCAGTATTTT. The encoded protein is CAISELTDTQYF.

The chain combines TRBV28 with TRBJ2-2, with D hard to call. The germline V gene has CDR1 MDHEN and CDR2 SYDVKM. Trimming removed 3 bases at V and 1 base at J, with 9 bases between. The CDR3 is made up of 15 amino acids. CDR3 sequence reads: CASSFPGRNTGELFF. In nucleotides, the CDR3 is TGTGCCAGCAGTTTTCCCGGAAGGAACACCGGGGAGCTGTTTTTT.

The rearrangement joins TRBV5-1 to TRBJ2-7; 9 positions agree with TRBD1. The germline CDR1 and CDR2 sequences are SGHRS and YFSETQ. This CDR3 has 14 residues. The J segment lost 4 bases and the V segment lost 2 bases, leaving 4 bases of the junction unmatched. This chain's CDR3 is CASSLQGAGYEQYF. In nucleotides, the CDR3 is TGCGCCAGCAGCTTACAGGGGGCTGGTTACGAGCAGTACTTC.

The chain recombines TRBV28 with TRBJ2-2; D is ambiguous. Germline V lookup: CDR1 MDHEN, CDR2 SYDVKM. V shed 4 bases and J shed 6 bases, with 12 bases lying between them. The CDR3 runs 14 residues. This chain's CDR3 is CASSSLYRAGELFF. CDR3 bases: TGTGCCAGCAGTTCCCTTTATCGGGCCGGGGAGCTGTTTTTT.

This clone appeared a few times. The V and J genes are TRBV28 and TRBJ2-2, with D perhaps matching TRBD2 (6 bases). This CDR3 comprises 17 residues. The germline V gene encodes CDR1 MDHEN and CDR2 SYDVKM. Trimming cost V 6 bases and J 0 bases, with 17 bases left between them. Here the CDR3 DNA reads TGTGCCAGCAGCTTAGGCCTTTGGGGGGCGAACACCGGGGAGCTGTTTTTT. Its translation: CASSLGLWGANTGELFF.

The J gene is TRBJ1-5, the V gene TRBV18, with 9 bases matching TRBD1. The trim removed 3 bases at V and 6 bases at J, leaving 0 bases unmatched. The CDR3 contains 13 residues. In germline, CDR1 is KGHSH, CDR2 LQKENI. CDR3 coding DNA: TGTGCCAGCTCACCGGGACAGGGTCAGCCCCAGCATTTT. This sequence encodes CASSPGQGQPQHF. The variable domain in full, with the rest retrieved from reference TRBV18 and TRBJ1-5, is NAGVMQNPRHLVRRRGQEARLRCSPMKGHSHVYWYRQLPEEGLKFMVYLQKENIIDESGMPKERFSAEFPKEGPSILRIQQVVRGDSAAYFCASSPGQGQPQHFGDGTRLSIL.

The rearrangement joins TRBV30 to TRBJ2-1; 11 bases match TRBD2. V gave up 0 bases and J gave up 9 bases; unmatched junction bases: 13. The CDR3 is 17 residues long. Germline V lookup: CDR1 GTSNPN, CDR2 SVGIG (reference sequence). The CDR3 protein is CAWSVHSLAGGPSEQFF. DNA for the CDR3: TGTGCCTGGAGTGTACACTCCTTAGCGGGAGGGCCGAGTGAGCAGTTCTTC.

This sequence joins TRBV28 and TRBJ2-5, with 10 positions matching TRBD2. The germline CDR1 and CDR2 sequences are MDHEN and SYDVKM. J lost 5 bases, V lost 6 bases, and 15 bases had no gene match. The CDR3 contains 17 residues. CDR3 bases: TGTGCCAGCAGCCTAGCAGCTAGCGGGAGCTCAGGGGAGACCCAGTACTTC. Encoded protein: CASSLAASGSSGETQYF.

The V call is TRBV6-5, the J call TRBJ2-1; D possibly matches TRBD1 or TRBD2 (6 bases each). The CDR3 has 14 residues. V was cut by 2 bases and J by 7 bases, with 12 bases left in between. CDR1 and CDR2 (germline): MNHEY, SVGAGI. The CDR3 sequence is CASSYGVGGNEQFF. The DNA for the CDR3 is TGTGCCAGCAGTTACGGGGTAGGGGGGAATGAGCAGTTCTTC.

V usage is TRBV27 and J usage is TRBJ1-2, with a tentative D call TRBD1 (6 bases). V lost 5 bases and J lost 8, with 9 bases in between. The CDR3 runs to 11 residues. Germline-derived CDR1 and CDR2 are MNHEY and SMNVEV (reference sequence). CDR3 region: CASSQGQGYTF. CDR3 DNA: TGTGCCAGCAGTCAGGGGCAGGGCTACACCTTC.

The rearrangement links TRBV4-1 to TRBJ2-3, with a tentative D call TRBD1 (6 bases). Between the trimmed V and J ends, which lost 5 bases and 2 bases, there was a span of 17 bases. The CDR3 is 16 amino acids. Per germline, CDR1 MGHRA and CDR2 YSYEKL. The CDR3 here is CASSSHPRDTTDTQYF. In DNA, the CDR3 is TGCGCCAGCAGCTCGCATCCCCGGGACACCACAGATACGCAGTATTTT.

The J gene is TRBJ1-1, the V gene TRBV27, with D perhaps matching TRBD1 (5 bases). The germline V gene has CDR1 MNHEY and CDR2 SMNVEV (reference sequence). V lost 2 bases, J lost 0 bases, and 10 bases lay in between. The CDR3 loop spans 15 amino acids. The CDR3 DNA sequence: TGTGCCAGCAGTTTAACCCGAGGGGTGAACACTGAAGCTTTCTTT. It is translated as CASSLTRGVNTEAFF.

Worth noting for this clone: Other DNA sequences from this sample encode an identical CDR3 as well. The chain has TRBV6-6 and TRBJ1-1; D unclear. Trimming shortened V by 0 bases and J by 1 base, and 6 bases separated the two germline ends. CDR1 and CDR2 from the germline V gene are MNHNY and SVGAGI (reference sequence). The CDR3 contains 14 residues. The DNA for the CDR3 is TGTGCCAGCAGTTACTCAGAGGGGAACACTGAAGCTTTCTTT. This encodes CASSYSEGNTEAFF.

The J gene is TRBJ2-7, the V gene TRBV6-5; possibly TRBD1 or TRBD2 for D (6 bases each). The CDR3 loop spans 15 amino acids. The germline V gene has CDR1 MNHEY and CDR2 SVGAGI. V was clipped by 6 bases and J by 4 bases, with 19 bases between them. CDR3 residues: CASRQPRGLVYEQYF. The CDR3 bases are TGTGCCAGCAGACAACCCCGGGGGCTGGTATACGAGCAGTACTTC.

J is TRBJ2-1 and V is TRBV7-2, with TRBD2 matching 14 bases. This CDR3 spans 16 amino acids. Looked up from germline, CDR1 is SGHTA and CDR2 is FQGNSA. Unmatched junction bases numbered 11, after V lost 8 bases and J lost 8 bases. The chain's CDR3 is CASCPRRLAGGHEQFF. In DNA, the CDR3 is TGTGCCAGCTGTCCTAGAAGACTAGCGGGAGGGCATGAGCAGTTCTTC.

J is TRBJ2-1 and V is TRBV9; possible D gene TRBD2, 6 bases. Trimming removed 0 bases from V and 15 bases from J, with 13 bases in between. This CDR3 has 12 amino acids. The germline CDR1 and CDR2 sequences are SGDLS and YYNGEE. In DNA, the CDR3 is TGTGCCAGCAGCGTAGGGGCACGGGAGAGGTTCTTC. It encodes CASSVGARERFF.

The chain combines TRBV2 with TRBJ2-4; 9 bases match TRBD1. Germline-derived CDR1 and CDR2 are SNHLY and FYNNEI. Trimming took 6 bases from V and 8 from J; bases not matched to a gene: 8. The length of the CDR3 is 14 residues. Here the CDR3 reads CASRLQGAGDIQYF. The CDR3 nucleotides are TGTGCCAGCAGATTACAGGGGGCCGGGGACATTCAGTACTTC. Using reference TRBV2 and TRBJ2-4 for the parts outside the CDR3, the full variable domain is EPEVTQTPSHQVTQMGQEVILRCVPISNHLYFYWYRQILGQKVEFLVSFYNNEISEKSEIFDDQFSVERPDGSNFTLKIRSTKLEDSAMYFCASRLQGAGDIQYFGAGTRLSVL.

This clone has a single count. The rearrangement links TRBV19 to TRBJ1-2; D not certain. The CDR3 is 16 residues long. Deletions cut 6 bases from V and 2 bases from J, with 19 bases between. Germline V lookup: CDR1 LNHDA, CDR2 SQIVND (reference sequence). This CDR3 reads CASSFGRYVPNYGYTF. In DNA form, the CDR3 reads TGTGCCAGTAGCTTCGGACGGTATGTTCCCAACTATGGCTACACCTTC.

The chain couples TRBV4-1 to TRBJ1-1, with unresolved D. V was shortened by 3 bases and J by 11 bases, with 19 bases between the two germline ends. Germline-derived CDR1 and CDR2 are MGHRA and YSYEKL. The CDR3 loop spans 14 amino acids. The CDR3 spells CASSQVQPPGRAFF. The CDR3 DNA is TGCGCCAGCAGCCAGGTACAGCCCCCAGGTAGGGCTTTCTTT.

This clone was recorded only once. The rearrangement links TRBV5-1 to TRBJ1-3; possible D gene TRBD1, 5 bases. This CDR3 contains 15 residues. Trimming pared 3 bases from V and 0 bases from J, leaving 10 bases between. Germline V gene sequence: CDR1 SGHRS, CDR2 YFSETQ. CDR3: CASSWDDSSGNTIYF. CDR3 nucleotide sequence: TGCGCCAGCAGCTGGGATGACAGCTCTGGAAACACCATATATTTT.

The chain uses TRBV7-9 and TRBJ2-3; D is undetermined. Germline CDR1 and CDR2: SEHNR and FQNEAQ (reference sequence). The CDR3 is 15 residues long. Trimming cost V 5 bases and J 0 bases, with 12 bases left between them. The CDR3 spells CASSPARSSTDTQYF. Written as DNA, the CDR3 is TGTGCCAGCAGCCCCGCCAGATCTAGCACAGATACGCAGTATTTT.

This chain links TRBV12-5 with TRBJ2-1; D is undetermined. Trimming took 8 bases from V and 4 from J, leaving 12 bases between them. The CDR3 has 13 amino acids. Germline V gives CDR1 LGHNT, CDR2 FRNRAP. CDR3: CASSGQLYNEQFF. CDR3 DNA sequence: TGTGCTAGTTCAGGCCAACTATACAATGAGCAGTTCTTC.

This clone was counted a few times. V usage is TRBV7-9 and J usage is TRBJ1-5; D gene unclear. This CDR3 is 13 amino acids long. Trimming cost V 1 base and J 4 bases, with 5 bases left between them. Germline V gene lookup returns CDR1 SEHNR and CDR2 FQNEAQ (reference sequence). In DNA form, the CDR3 reads TGTGCCAGCAGCTTAGGCGAGAATCAGCCCCAGCATTTT. As protein: CASSLGENQPQHF.

The rearrangement links TRBV29-1 to TRBJ2-1, with unresolved D. V gave up 3 bases and J gave up 6 bases, with 3 bases separating them. The CDR3 is 10 residues long. Germline V lookup: CDR1 SQVTM, CDR2 ANQGSEA. The CDR3 bases are TGCAGCGTTGACATCAATGAGCAGTTCTTC. Translation gives CSVDINEQFF.

The genes are TRBV13 and TRBJ2-7; D might be TRBD2 (7 bases). CDR1 is PRHDT and CDR2 is FYEKMQ in the germline V gene (reference sequence). CDR3 length: 18 amino acids. The V end was cut by 2 bases, the J end by 5 bases, with 25 bases between. CDR3 in amino acids: CASSLIPQGETSLNEQYF. Here the CDR3 DNA reads TGTGCCAGCAGCTTAATCCCACAGGGCGAGACTAGCCTCAACGAGCAGTACTTC.

This rearrangement joins TRBV4-2 to TRBJ1-2; 8 bases are shared with TRBD1. Per the germline V gene, CDR1 is LGHNA and CDR2 is YNFKEQ. V gave up 0 bases and J gave up 4 bases; unmatched junction bases: 4. The CDR3 consists of 15 residues. For the CDR3, the DNA is TGTGCCAGCAGCCAAGATGGACAGGGAGGCTATGGCTACACCTTC. Amino acid sequence: CASSQDGQGGYGYTF.